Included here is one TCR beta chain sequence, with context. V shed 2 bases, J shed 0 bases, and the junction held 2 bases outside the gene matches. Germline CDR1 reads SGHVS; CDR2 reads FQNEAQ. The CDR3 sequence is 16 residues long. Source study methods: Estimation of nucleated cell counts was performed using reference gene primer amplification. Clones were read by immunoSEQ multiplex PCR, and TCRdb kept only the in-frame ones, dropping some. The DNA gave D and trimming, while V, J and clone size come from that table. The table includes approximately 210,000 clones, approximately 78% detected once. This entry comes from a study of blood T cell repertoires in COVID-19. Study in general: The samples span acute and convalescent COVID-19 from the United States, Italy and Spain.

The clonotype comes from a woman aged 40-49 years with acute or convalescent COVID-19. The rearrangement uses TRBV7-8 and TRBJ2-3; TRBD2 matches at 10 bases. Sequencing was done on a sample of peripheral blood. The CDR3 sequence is CASSLSGRGSTDTQYF. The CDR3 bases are TGTGCCAGCAGCTTAAGCGGGAGGGGTAGCACAGATACGCAGTATTTT.